The 25 T cell receptor beta chains presented below share a single source sample, sequenced in a study of neoadjuvant anti-PD-1 for oral cavity cancer. Profiling relied on immunoSEQ multiplex PCR, and the TCRdb table lists in-frame clones only, not all of them. The data contain about 14,000 clones, about 63% of them singletons. The specimen comprised PBMCs, sampled before nivolumab (anti-PD-1) treatment. These receptors came from a person aged 35-79 years with oral cavity squamous cell carcinoma.

The rearrangement uses TRBV27 and TRBJ1-2; TRBD1 might be the D (6 bases). The length of the CDR3 is 17 residues. Germline-derived CDR1 and CDR2 are MNHEY and SMNVEV (reference sequence). V lost 0 bases, J lost 2 bases, and 16 bases lay in between. As DNA, the CDR3 is TGTGCCAGCAGTTTATCGATCGGGGCAGGGGAGAACTATGGCTACACCTTC. Its protein is CASSLSIGAGENYGYTF.

V gene TRBV9 combines with J gene TRBJ1-2; 9 bases are shared with TRBD1. The V gene's germline CDR1 is SGDLS and CDR2 YYNGEE. V lost 4 bases, J lost 5 bases, and 9 bases stayed unmatched. The CDR3 is 15 residues long. The DNA of the CDR3 is TGTGCCAGCAGCCCCTTTGAGGGACAGGGATATGGCTACACCTTC. Residues: CASSPFEGQGYGYTF.

This clone was observed a handful of times. V usage is TRBV30 and J usage is TRBJ1-5; D remains ambiguous. This CDR3 has 15 amino acids. V lost 0 bases to trimming and J lost 5 bases, with 14 bases between them. The germline CDR1 and CDR2 sequences are GTSNPN and SVGIG (reference sequence). Here the CDR3 DNA reads TGTGCCTGGAGTGTACCGGCGGCCCCCTATCAGCCCCAGCATTTT. It specifies CAWSVPAAPYQPQHF.

The V and J genes are TRBV4-1 and TRBJ2-1; no clear D. From germline, CDR1 is MGHRA and CDR2 YSYEKL. V was trimmed by 0 bases and J by 3 bases, leaving 9 bases between them. CDR3 length: 15 residues. DNA of the CDR3: TGCGCCAGCAGCCAAGAAGTGGGAATCTACAATGAGCAGTTCTTC. Translated, it gives CASSQEVGIYNEQFF.

The V and J genes are TRBV7-9 and TRBJ1-4; weak D call: TRBD1 (5 bases). V lost 1 base and J 8 bases, leaving 17 bases between the germline ends. There are 16 residues in the CDR3. Germline V gene data show CDR1 as SEHNR and CDR2 as FQNEAQ (reference sequence). The CDR3 nucleotides read TGTGCCAGCAGCTTAGAGGGGCCGGGAAGTCGGGAAAAACTGTTTTTT. This encodes CASSLEGPGSREKLFF.

The rearrangement joins TRBV27 to TRBJ1-1, with TRBD1 identical over 7 bases. With 0 bases clipped from V and 1 base from J, the junction kept 5 bases outside the gene matches. Per the germline V gene, CDR1 is MNHEY and CDR2 is SMNVEV (reference sequence). This CDR3 comprises 16 residues. The CDR3 here is CASSLSRAGGNTEAFF. CDR3 nucleotide sequence: TGTGCCAGCAGTTTATCGCGGGCAGGGGGGAACACTGAAGCTTTCTTT.

V and J are TRBV20-1 and TRBJ1-1, with 7 bases aligning to TRBD1. The CDR3 is 11 residues long. The junction had 3 bases not matched to a gene; V was cut back by 4 bases and J by 7 bases. The germline gives CDR1 DFQATT, CDR2 SNEGSKA (reference sequence). The CDR3 nucleotides read TGCAGTGCTACGGACAGGCTTGAAGCTTTCTTT. Translation gives CSATDRLEAFF.

The chain recombines TRBV28 with TRBJ1-1; D unresolved. Trimming removed 2 bases from V and 2 bases from J, with 6 bases in between. The CDR3 consists of 13 residues. CDR1 and CDR2 (germline): MDHEN, SYDVKM. CDR3: CASSLVGNTEAFF. The CDR3 region has the DNA TGTGCCAGCAGTTTAGTGGGTAACACTGAAGCTTTCTTT.

This chain connects TRBV5-1 to TRBJ1-1; D is ambiguous. This CDR3 comprises 13 residues. The germline V and J ends were trimmed by 6 bases and 3 bases, with 12 bases remaining between them. Germline CDR1 is SGHRS and CDR2 is YFSETQ. This chain's CDR3 is CASMIGRDTEAFF. The CDR3 bases are TGCGCCAGCATGATTGGGAGGGACACTGAAGCTTTCTTT. Based on the CDR3 plus reference TRBV5-1 and TRBJ1-1, the full variable domain is KAGVTQTPRYLIKTRGQQVTLSCSPISGHRSVSWYQQTPGQGLQFLFEYFSETQRNKGNFPGRFSGRQFSNSRSEMNVSTLELGDSALYLCASMIGRDTEAFFGQGTRLTVV.

The chain couples TRBV7-8 to TRBJ1-1; D gene unclear. Germline V gene sequence: CDR1 SGHVS, CDR2 FQNEAQ. CDR3 length: 14 amino acids. Deletions cut 0 bases from V and 4 bases from J, with 9 bases between. DNA of the CDR3: TGTGCCAGCAGCTTAGCCGGTTTTGGCACTGAAGCTTTCTTT. As protein: CASSLAGFGTEAFF.

This sequence joins TRBV27 and TRBJ1-1; TRBD1 might be the D (6 bases). Germline assignment: CDR1 MNHEY and CDR2 SMNVEV (reference sequence). V dropped 6 bases and J dropped 0 bases, with 17 bases sitting between them. The CDR3 is made up of 16 amino acids. In nucleotides, the CDR3 is TGTGCCAGCAGCTTTGCCTACAGGGCTATGAACACTGAAGCTTTCTTT. It translates to CASSFAYRAMNTEAFF.

The V gene is TRBV5-1, the J gene TRBJ2-7, with a tentative D call TRBD1 (5 bases). The CDR3 extends over 15 amino acids. CDR1 is SGHRS, CDR2 YFSETQ, per germline. Trimming took 0 bases from V and 4 from J, leaving 14 bases between them. CDR3 protein: CASSLAWGDRYEQYF. The CDR3 DNA follows: TGCGCCAGCAGCTTGGCCTGGGGCGATAGGTACGAGCAGTACTTC.

The chain couples TRBV5-1 to TRBJ2-1, with 7 bases matching TRBD2. The CDR3 consists of 14 residues. Germline V gene data show CDR1 as SGHRS and CDR2 as YFSETQ. V shed 5 bases and J 1 base; nucleotides not matched to a gene: 3. The CDR3 DNA sequence: TGCGCCAGCAGGAGCGGGGAATCCTACAATGAGCAGTTCTTC. It is translated as CASRSGESYNEQFF. The full variable domain, in which reference TRBV5-1 and TRBJ2-1 provide the parts outside the CDR3, is KAGVTQTPRYLIKTRGQQVTLSCSPISGHRSVSWYQQTPGQGLQFLFEYFSETQRNKGNFPGRFSGRQFSNSRSEMNVSTLELGDSALYLCASRSGESYNEQFFGPGTRLTVL.

The table lists this clone with a few counts. The chain is built from TRBV9 and TRBJ1-1, with 9 nucleotides matching TRBD1. This CDR3 comprises 18 residues. Trimming removed 0 bases from V and 0 bases from J; junction bases left unmatched: 9. The germline V gene encodes CDR1 SGDLS and CDR2 YYNGEE. The CDR3 protein is CASSVATGQGILNTEAFF. The DNA of the CDR3 is TGTGCCAGCAGCGTAGCTACGGGACAGGGAATTCTGAACACTGAAGCTTTCTTT.

This chain uses TRBV29-1 with TRBJ1-2; D possibly corresponds to TRBD1 (5 bases). The CDR3 covers 13 residues. The V end lost 6 bases, the J end lost 0 bases, and 11 bases lay between the germline ends. The germline V gene has CDR1 SQVTM and CDR2 ANQGSEA. The CDR3, as DNA: TGCAGCGTCGTAGGGGCGACTAACTATGGCTACACCTTC. It encodes CSVVGATNYGYTF.

V and J are TRBV7-2 and TRBJ1-6, with no clear D. V shed 6 bases and J shed 7 bases, with 13 bases lying between them. The CDR3 consists of 14 residues. CDR1 and CDR2 from the germline V gene are SGHTA and FQGNSA. CDR3 DNA: TGTGCCAGCAGTTTAAGCGAAATGAATTCACCCCTCCACTTT. Translating it yields CASSLSEMNSPLHF.

Sample share makes this clone medium-sized. The genes are TRBV25-1 and TRBJ1-5; D unresolved. Deletions cut 4 bases from V and 6 bases from J, with 13 bases between. Germline V gene lookup returns CDR1 MGHDK and CDR2 SYGVNS. The CDR3 runs to 14 residues. The CDR3 spells CASSGRAWGQPQHF. As DNA, the CDR3 is TGTGCCAGCAGTGGCCGGGCTTGGGGTCAGCCCCAGCATTTT. The complete variable domain, with remaining parts taken from reference TRBV25-1 and TRBJ1-5, reads EADIYQTPRYLVIGTGKKITLECSQTMGHDKMYWYQQDPGMELHLIHYSYGVNSTEKGDLSSESTVSRIRTEHFPLTLESARPSHTSQYLCASSGRAWGQPQHFGDGTRLSIL.

This clone was found a few times. The CDR3 loop is CSVLGLDPLVDTQYF. In nucleotides, the CDR3 is TGCAGCGTTCTAGGCCTAGACCCGCTGGTAGATACGCAGTATTTT. The gene calls are TRBV29-1 and TRBJ2-3, with D unclear. From germline, CDR1 is SQVTM and CDR2 ANQGSEA. V lost 5 bases and J 5 bases, leaving 20 bases between the germline ends. This CDR3 contains 15 residues.

The J gene is TRBJ2-6, the V gene TRBV6-5; D gene unclear. Germline V CDR1 and CDR2: MNHEY, SVGAGI. V was clipped by 0 bases and J by 0 bases, with 6 bases between them. The CDR3 length is 16 residues. The CDR3 DNA is TGTGCCAGCAGTTACTCGAAAGCCTCTGGGGCCAACGTCCTGACTTTC. It translates to CASSYSKASGANVLTF.

V is TRBV19 and J is TRBJ1-5; D gene unclear. CDR1 is LNHDA and CDR2 is SQIVND in the germline V gene (reference sequence). V was trimmed by 3 bases and J by 4 bases, leaving 13 bases between them. This CDR3 has 15 amino acids. The DNA for the CDR3 is TGTGCCAGTAGTATCCCCCGACACAGTAATCAGCCCCAGCATTTT. Amino acids: CASSIPRHSNQPQHF. The variable domain in full, with the rest retrieved from reference TRBV19 and TRBJ1-5, is DGGITQSPKYLFRKEGQNVTLSCEQNLNHDAMYWYRQDPGQGLRLIYYSQIVNDFQKGDIAEGYSVSREKKESFPLTVTSAQKNPTAFYLCASSIPRHSNQPQHFGDGTRLSIL.

This chain links TRBV4-1 with TRBJ2-1; D uncertain. Germline lookup yields CDR1 MGHRA and CDR2 YSYEKL. V lost 3 bases and J 6 bases, leaving 9 bases between the germline ends. The CDR3 extends over 13 amino acids. The CDR3 spells CASSQPPPNEQFF. The DNA for the CDR3 is TGCGCCAGCAGCCAGCCACCCCCCAATGAGCAGTTCTTC.

This clone was recorded a few times. This chain joins TRBV7-2 and TRBJ1-2; 7 bases are a match to TRBD1. The CDR3 totals 15 residues. Germline V gives CDR1 SGHTA, CDR2 FQGNSA. With V trimmed by 1 base and J by 7 bases, 9 bases remained unmatched. CDR3 in DNA: TGTGCCAGCAGCTTAGATAACAGGGGAATTGGTGGCTACACCTTC. Translation gives CASSLDNRGIGGYTF. Combining the CDR3 with reference TRBV7-2 and TRBJ1-2 gives the whole variable domain GAGVSQSPSNKVTEKGKDVELRCDPISGHTALYWYRQSLGQGLEFLIYFQGNSAPDKSGLPSDRFSAERTGGSVSTLTIQRTQQEDSAVYLCASSLDNRGIGGYTFGSGTRLTVV.

The chain links TRBV29-1 to TRBJ1-1; TRBD1 is a possible D gene (6 bases). V lost 7 bases, J lost 5 bases, and 11 bases lay in between. The CDR3 is 11 amino acids. Germline V gives CDR1 SQVTM, CDR2 ANQGSEA. CDR3 DNA sequence: TGCAGCGCCGGGGGGCATACTGAAGCTTTCTTT. Amino acid sequence: CSAGGHTEAFF. Using reference TRBV29-1 and TRBJ1-1 for the parts outside the CDR3, the full variable domain is SAVISQKPSRDICQRGTSLTIQCQVDSQVTMMFWYRQQPGQSLTLIATANQGSEATYESGFVIDKFPISRPNLTFSTLTVSNMSPEDSSIYLCSAGGHTEAFFGQGTRLTVV.

V and J are TRBV6-1 and TRBJ2-7; no definite D call. Germline CDR1 is MNHNS and CDR2 is SASEGT. The CDR3 is 13 residues long. V lost 6 bases and J lost 2, with 11 bases in between. The CDR3, as DNA: TGTGCCAGCAGCACGACTGAAGCCTACGAGCAGTACTTC. Encoded protein: CASSTTEAYEQYF.

This chain joins TRBV7-8 and TRBJ2-7, with D possibly TRBD2 on 5 matching bases. V was trimmed by 3 bases and J by 2 bases, leaving 14 bases between them. The CDR3 covers 15 residues. In germline, CDR1 is SGHVS, CDR2 FQNEAQ. CDR3 DNA sequence: TGTGCCAGCAGCTTTAAGGACTCGCCCCCCTACGAGCAGTACTTC. This sequence encodes CASSFKDSPPYEQYF.